This T cell receptor (beta chain) was identified during a study of blood T cell repertoires in COVID-19. Study-level background: Collection of acute and convalescent COVID-19 samples took place in the United States, Italy and Spain. PBMCs, B-cell-depleted T cells, or T cells were the source of the cDNA or gDNA that made up the material.

Participants came from some 23 US areas, aged about 18 to 100 years. Participants were placed into cohorts based on the clinical history they reported. Germline CDR1 is WNHNN and CDR2 is SYGVQD (reference sequence). V was clipped by 6 bases and J by 2 bases; unmatched bases: 4. The CDR3 has 13 amino acids. This table comes from immunoSEQ multiplex PCR, and its TCRdb copy is limited to in-frame clones, with some not included. The sample includes 100,000 to 150,000 clones, roughly four fifths of them seen just once. This TCR was sampled from a man aged 40-49 years with acute COVID-19. The chain recombines TRBV10-1 with TRBJ2-7, with 7 bases identical to TRBD1. The sequencing sample was made of PBMCs or T cells enriched from blood (not recorded which). The CDR3 DNA reads TGCGCCAGCAGCCCGGGACAGACCTACGAGCAGTACTTC. Protein: CASSPGQTYEQYF.